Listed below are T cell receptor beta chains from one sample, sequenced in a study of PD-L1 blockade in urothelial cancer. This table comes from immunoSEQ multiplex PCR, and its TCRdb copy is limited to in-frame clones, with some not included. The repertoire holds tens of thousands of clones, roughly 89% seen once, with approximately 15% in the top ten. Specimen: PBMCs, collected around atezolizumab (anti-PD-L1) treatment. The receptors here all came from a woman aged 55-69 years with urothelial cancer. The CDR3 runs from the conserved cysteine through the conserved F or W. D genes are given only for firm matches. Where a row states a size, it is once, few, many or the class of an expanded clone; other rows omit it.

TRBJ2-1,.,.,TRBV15,TGTGCCACCAGCAGCCCCGGGGGTTCCGATGAGCAGTTCTTC,CATSSPGGSDEQFF
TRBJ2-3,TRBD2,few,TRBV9,TGTGCCAGCAGCGGAAGCGGGGGGGCTTTGTATTTT,CASSGSGGALYF
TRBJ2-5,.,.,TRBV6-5,TGTGCCAGCAAGGCAGGGCCCCAAGAGACCCAGTACTTC,CASKAGPQETQYF
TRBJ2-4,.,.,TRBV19,TGTGCCAGTAGTATAGATCTAGGGTTGTGGCGGGATAGGGAAAACATTCAGTACTTC,CASSIDLGLWRDRENIQYF
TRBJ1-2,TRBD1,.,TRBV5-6,TGTGCCAGCAGCCTACCGGACAGGGCGGGCGGCTACACCTTC,CASSLPDRAGGYTF
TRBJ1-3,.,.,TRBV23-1,TGCGCCAGCAGTCAATCGCGGGGAAACACCATATATTTT,CASSQSRGNTIYF
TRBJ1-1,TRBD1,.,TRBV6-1,TGTGCCAGCAGTTTAACAGGGGGTGAAACTGAAGCTTTCTTT,CASSLTGGETEAFF
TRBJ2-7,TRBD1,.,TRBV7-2,TGTGCCAGCAGCTCCCAGCGGGACAGGGTGTACGAGCAGTACTTC,CASSSQRDRVYEQYF
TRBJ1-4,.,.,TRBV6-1,TGTGCCAGCAGTGAGGTTGGAGCGTTTAATGAAAAACTGTTTTTT,CASSEVGAFNEKLFF
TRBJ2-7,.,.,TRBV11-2,TGTGCCAGCAGCTTAGAAGGGGCGGGGGAGCAGTACTTC,CASSLEGAGEQYF
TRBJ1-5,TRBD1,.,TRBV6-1,TGTGCCAGCAGAACCAGACAGGGCCTCAATCAGCCCCAGCATTTT,CASRTRQGLNQPQHF
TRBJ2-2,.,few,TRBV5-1,TGCGCCAGCAGCTTGATACAGGGTGGCACCGGGGAGCTGTTTTTT,CASSLIQGGTGELFF
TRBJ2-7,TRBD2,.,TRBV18,TGTGCCAGCTCACCGCTAGCGGGAGGGGGCTACGAGCAGTACTTC,CASSPLAGGGYEQYF
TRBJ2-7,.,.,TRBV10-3,TGTGCCCACATCAATAGACACCCCTCCTACGAGCAGTACTTC,CAHINRHPSYEQYF
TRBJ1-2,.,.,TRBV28,TGTGCCGGAGGCGAAGAGCAGGCGGGGTATGGCTACACCTTC,CAGGEEQAGYGYTF
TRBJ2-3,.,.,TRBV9,TGTGCCAGCAGCACACGCACAGATACGCAGTATTTT,CASSTRTDTQYF
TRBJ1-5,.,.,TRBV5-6,TGTGCCAGCAGTCAGGGGAGTGTAAATCAGCCCCAGCATTTT,CASSQGSVNQPQHF
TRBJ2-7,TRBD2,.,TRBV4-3,TGCGCCAGCAGCCAAGCTAGCGGGACCTACGAGCAGTACTTC,CASSQASGTYEQYF
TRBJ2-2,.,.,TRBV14,TGTGCCAGCACCGCAGCGTCCCGGGGGATCGGGGAGCTGTTTTTT,CASTAASRGIGELFF
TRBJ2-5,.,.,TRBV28,TGTGCCAGCAGTCCTAAGGGAGCGATTGAGACCCAGTACTTC,CASSPKGAIETQYF
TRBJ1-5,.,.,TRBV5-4,TGTGCCAGCAGCGTAGATAGCAATCAGCCCCAGCATTTT,CASSVDSNQPQHF
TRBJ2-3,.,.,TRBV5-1,TGCGCCAGCAGCTTGCAGGGCACAGATACGCAGTATTTT,CASSLQGTDTQYF
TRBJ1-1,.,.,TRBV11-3,TGTGCCAGCAGCCGACTGACGAACACTGAAGCTTTCTTT,CASSRLTNTEAFF
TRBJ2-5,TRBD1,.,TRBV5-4,TGTGCCAGCAGCTTGGTCAGGGGGCGCAGAGAGACCCAGTACTTC,CASSLVRGRRETQYF
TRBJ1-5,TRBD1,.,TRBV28,TGTGCCAGCAGCCTACAGGGGGCTAGGAATCAGCCCCAGCATTTT,CASSLQGARNQPQHF
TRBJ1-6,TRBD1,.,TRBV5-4,TGTGCCAGCAGCCAAGGGACAGACTATAATTCACCCCTCCACTTT,CASSQGTDYNSPLHF
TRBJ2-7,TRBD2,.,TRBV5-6,TGTGCCAGCAGCTTAGTGACTAGCGGGATGGGCTACGAGCAGTACTTC,CASSLVTSGMGYEQYF
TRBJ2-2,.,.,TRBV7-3,TGTGCCAGCAGCACGGTAAACACCGGGGAGCTGTTTTTT,CASSTVNTGELFF
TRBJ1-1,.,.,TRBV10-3,TGTGCCATCAGTGAGTCGGGGGGCACTGAAGCTTTCTTT,CAISESGGTEAFF
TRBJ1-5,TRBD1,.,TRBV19,TGTGCCGGCTCCAGGACAGGGAGTGTTCAGCCCCAGCATTTT,CAGSRTGSVQPQHF
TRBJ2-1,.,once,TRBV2,TGTGCCACAACCGGGACTGAGGAGGGGAATGAGCAGTTCTTC,CATTGTEEGNEQFF
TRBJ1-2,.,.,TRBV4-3,TGCGCCAGCAGCCAAGATTACAGGACAGAGTATGGCTACACCTTC,CASSQDYRTEYGYTF
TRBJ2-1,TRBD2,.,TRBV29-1,TGCAGCGTGGGGGAGGGTAGCGGGACCTACAATGAGCAGTTCTTC,CSVGEGSGTYNEQFF
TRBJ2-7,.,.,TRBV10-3,TGTGCCATCAGTCCTATGGGGCAGGGGCCCACTTCGAGCTCCTACGAGCAGTACTTC,CAISPMGQGPTSSSYEQYF
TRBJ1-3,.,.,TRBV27,TGTGCCAGCAGTTTAACCCCTGCGGGGGCCGGGGACACCATATATTTT,CASSLTPAGAGDTIYF
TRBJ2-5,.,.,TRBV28,TGTGCCAGCAGTTTCCCTTCTTCGGGCAGGGGATTAAACCAAGAGACCCAGTACTTC,CASSFPSSGRGLNQETQYF
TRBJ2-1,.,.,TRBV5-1,TGCGCCAGCAGCTTGTCGGGCGGGACGTACAATGAGCAGTTCTTC,CASSLSGGTYNEQFF
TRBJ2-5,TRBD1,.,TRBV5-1,TGCGCCAGCAGCCCAACGACAGGGGAGGAGACCCAGTACTTC,CASSPTTGEETQYF
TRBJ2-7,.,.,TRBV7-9,TGTGCCAGCAGCTTACGCGCCGAGCAGTACTTC,CASSLRAEQYF
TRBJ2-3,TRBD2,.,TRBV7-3,TGTGCCAGCAGCCCCCGGACTAGCGGGGGCACAGATACGCAGTATTTT,CASSPRTSGGTDTQYF
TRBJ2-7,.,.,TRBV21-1,TGTGCCAGCAGCAAAGAATGTCGGGGACAGGTCTCCTACGAGCAGTACTTC,CASSKECRGQVSYEQYF
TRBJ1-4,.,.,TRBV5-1,TGCGCCAGCAGCTTGGCCACAACTAATGAAAAACTGTTTTTT,CASSLATTNEKLFF